The sample holds a few counts of the clone carrying this T cell receptor (beta chain). Its antigen is still unknown. The PCR made use of 60 Vbeta and 13 Jbeta primers. The method was immunoSEQ multiplex PCR; TCRdb's version includes in-frame clones alone and lacks a portion of them. Seen here are tens of thousands of clones, roughly 80% observed once, and the top ten hold about a fifth. This entry is derived from a study of cytomegalovirus exposure and HLA in healthy donors. Study-level information: An early data release held around 80 million unique TCRs from HLA-typed donors.

Donors in the study were healthy people who gave bone marrow. Study-level points and caveats: A likely sequencing artifact accounted for one observed cluster of highly shared sequence variants. By a later analysis, the bulk of CMV-associated TCR beta chains appeared HLA-restricted.

Trimming removed 4 bases from V and 3 bases from J, with 7 bases in between. This CDR3 contains 13 residues. Germline V gene data show CDR1 as MNHNS and CDR2 as SASEGT. The TCR was taken from a woman aged 25 to 39 in good health and CMV-seropositive. Specimen: PBMCs. The genes are TRBV6-1 and TRBJ2-1; D perhaps matches TRBD2 (5 bases). The CDR3 loop is CASSASSYNEQFF. The CDR3 DNA sequence: TGTGCCAGCAGTGCTAGCAGCTACAATGAGCAGTTCTTC.